The next 2 T cell receptor beta chains were all read from a single sample in a study of cytomegalovirus exposure and HLA in healthy donors. PCR primers comprised 60 Vbeta and 13 Jbeta primers. The table came from immunoSEQ multiplex PCR; TCRdb's copy has only in-frame clones and leaves some out. The table has 150,000 or so clones, roughly 77% seen once; the top ten hold 3.3%. Source material: PBMCs. These receptors came from a man in his forties or fifties in good health and CMV-seronegative.

This chain links TRBV7-9 with TRBJ2-1, with a possible D match to TRBD1 (6 bases). Per the germline V gene, CDR1 is SEHNR and CDR2 is FQNEAQ (reference sequence). This CDR3 spans 15 amino acids. The V end lost 4 bases, the J end lost 7 bases, and 17 bases lay between the germline ends. This CDR3 reads CASSSVLGAGNEQFF. Written as DNA, the CDR3 is TGTGCCAGCAGCTCCGTACTGGGGGCCGGAAATGAGCAGTTCTTC.

This clone was detected only a few times. The chain recombines TRBV2 with TRBJ1-1; 12 positions agree with TRBD1. The V and J ends lost 6 bases and 5 bases, in that order; junction bases with no gene match: 13. Per germline, CDR1 SNHLY and CDR2 FYNNEI. The CDR3 runs to 17 residues. The CDR3 DNA sequence: TGTGCCAGCAGGGAATTCCCGGGACAGGGGGCGCGGACTGAAGCTTTCTTT. Protein sequence: CASREFPGQGARTEAFF.